These T cell receptor beta chains were read from a single sample in a study of shared clonotypes between healthy human individuals. Data came from immunoSEQ multiplex PCR; TCRdb stores just in-frame clones and leaves some out. In the table there are over a million clones, 75% to 85% of which are singletons. The sample comprised memory CD4+ T cells from PBMCs. The origin of the receptors is a man between 18 and 29 years old in good health. Some clones in this sample may be carry-over from other donors' samples. Each CDR3 is given with its conserved first and last residue. D genes are given only for firm matches. Some rows mark clone size as missing; the rest say once, few, many or name a class of expanded clone.

TGTGCCAGCAGTCCCGTAAGGAATAGCAATCAGCCCCAGCATTTT | CASSPVRNSNQPQHF | TRBJ1-5 | TRBV7-6 | NA | NA
TGTGCCAGCAGCTTGGCGGGAGCAGAGACCCAGTACTTC | CASSLAGAETQYF | TRBJ2-5 | TRBV5-6 | NA | NA
TGTGCCAGCAGGAGACAGGGACTCGGGGAGCTGTTTTTT | CASRRQGLGELFF | TRBJ2-2 | TRBV25-1 | NA | NA
TGTGCCAGCAGTGCCACCGATAAGGGACTAGCGGGAGAGTACAATGAGCAGTTCTTC | CASSATDKGLAGEYNEQFF | TRBJ2-1 | TRBV28 | TRBD2 | NA
TGTGCCAGCAGTTTATTTAGGGGGGCCAGCTCCTACAATGAGCAGTTCTTC | CASSLFRGASSYNEQFF | TRBJ2-1 | TRBV28 | NA | NA
TGTGCCAGTAGTAAGGACAGGGGGCCTTACGAGCAGTACTTC | CASSKDRGPYEQYF | TRBJ2-7 | TRBV19 | TRBD1 | NA
TGCGCCAGCAGCCAAGAGTCCGGGAGCTACGACGAGCAGTACTTC | CASSQESGSYDEQYF | TRBJ2-7 | TRBV4-3 | NA | NA
TGTGCCAGCAGTGAAGCGCTTGGGTTCTCCAATGAAAAACTGTTTTTT | CASSEALGFSNEKLFF | TRBJ1-4 | TRBV2 | NA | NA
TGTGCCAGCAGCTTAACAAGAGACACTGAAGCTTTCTTT | CASSLTRDTEAFF | TRBJ1-1 | TRBV9 | NA | NA
TGCGCCAGCAGCTTCGACTTCACCGGGGAGCTGTTTTTT | CASSFDFTGELFF | TRBJ2-2 | TRBV5-1 | NA | NA
TGTGCCAGCAGCTCGCCTGGGGGGGGCAATCAGCCCCAGCATTTT | CASSSPGGGNQPQHF | TRBJ1-5 | TRBV7-9 | NA | many
TGTGCCAGCAGCCCTGGGACAGGGGGCGCGGGCGGGGAGCTGTTTTTT | CASSPGTGGAGGELFF | TRBJ2-2 | TRBV5-4 | TRBD1 | NA
TGTGCCAGTAGTAGAACCGGGACACTGAATCAGCCCCAGCATTTT | CASSRTGTLNQPQHF | TRBJ1-5 | TRBV19 | NA | NA
TGTGCCATCAGGGAGACTAGCGGGAGACGCAATGAGCAGTTCTTC | CAIRETSGRRNEQFF | TRBJ2-1 | TRBV10-3 | TRBD2 | NA
TGTGCCAGCAGTGTGGAACAGGGCGACACTGAAGCTTTCTTT | CASSVEQGDTEAFF | TRBJ1-1 | TRBV2 | NA | many
TGTGCCAGCAGCCTACCACAGGGGGCACAGTCCAAAAACATTCAGTACTTC | CASSLPQGAQSKNIQYF | TRBJ2-4 | TRBV28 | TRBD1 | NA
TGTGCCAGCAGCTTGTTCCCCGGGGGTTCCTACGAGCAGTACTTC | CASSLFPGGSYEQYF | TRBJ2-7 | TRBV5-6 | NA | few
TGTGCCAGCAGTCCGGGACAAGGCACAGATACGCAGTATTTT | CASSPGQGTDTQYF | TRBJ2-3 | TRBV6-6 | NA | NA
TGTGCCAGCAGTCCCCGGACAGGGCGGCCCAATCAGCCCCAGCATTTT | CASSPRTGRPNQPQHF | TRBJ1-5 | TRBV28 | TRBD1 | NA
TGTGCCAGCAGCTTGTGGTCAGGGGACTCACCCCTCCACTTT | CASSLWSGDSPLHF | TRBJ1-6 | TRBV5-6 | NA | NA
TGTGCCAGCAGTGCGATGGATGGGGTGTTGGAAGCTTTCTTT | CASSAMDGVLEAFF | TRBJ1-1 | TRBV28 | NA | NA
TGTGCCAGCAGTTTTAGACAGGGGGCTTCTGGGGCCAACGTCCTGACTTTC | CASSFRQGASGANVLTF | TRBJ2-6 | TRBV28 | TRBD1 | NA
TGTGCCAGCAGTTATGAACTAGCGGGAGGTCGTGACGAGCAGTACTTC | CASSYELAGGRDEQYF | TRBJ2-7 | TRBV6-5 | TRBD2 | NA
TGCGCCAGCAGCAGAGGGACAGGGGGCGTAATTCCGGGTGTCGGAGATACGCAGTATTTT | CASSRGTGGVIPGVGDTQYF | TRBJ2-3 | TRBV5-1 | TRBD1 | NA
TGTGCCAGCAGTGAAGCGGCTAGGATCTGGGAAAACATTCAGTACTTC | CASSEAARIWENIQYF | TRBJ2-4 | TRBV6-1 | NA | NA
TGCGCCAGCAGCCTGCTGCGGTCAGCTGGCCCCTACGAGCAGTACTTC | CASSLLRSAGPYEQYF | TRBJ2-7 | TRBV5-1 | NA | NA
TGTGCCAGCAGCCGAATCCAGGGGGAGCAGAAAGCTTTCTTT | CASSRIQGEQKAFF | TRBJ1-1 | TRBV14 | TRBD1 | NA
TGTGCCAGCAGTGAAAGGACATTGAACACTGAAGCTTTCTTT | CASSERTLNTEAFF | TRBJ1-1 | TRBV6-1 | NA | NA